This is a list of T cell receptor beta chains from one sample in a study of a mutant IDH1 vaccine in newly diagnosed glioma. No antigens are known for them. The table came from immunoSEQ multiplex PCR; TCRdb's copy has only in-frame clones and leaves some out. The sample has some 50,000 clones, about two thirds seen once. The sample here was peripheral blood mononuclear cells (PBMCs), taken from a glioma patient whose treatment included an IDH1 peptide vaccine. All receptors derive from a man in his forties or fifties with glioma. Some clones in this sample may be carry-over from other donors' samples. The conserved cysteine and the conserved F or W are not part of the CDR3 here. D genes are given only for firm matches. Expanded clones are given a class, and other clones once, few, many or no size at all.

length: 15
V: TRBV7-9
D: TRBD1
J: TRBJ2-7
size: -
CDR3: ASSLGRQGAYSYEQY

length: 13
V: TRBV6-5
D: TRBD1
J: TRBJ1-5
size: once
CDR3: ASSYSGTGNQPQH

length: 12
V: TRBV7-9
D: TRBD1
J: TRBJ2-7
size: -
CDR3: ASSRDRGFYEQY

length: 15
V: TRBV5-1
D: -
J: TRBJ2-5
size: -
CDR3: ASKAGGNAGDQGTQY

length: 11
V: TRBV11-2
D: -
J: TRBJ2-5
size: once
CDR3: ASSLWSGETQY

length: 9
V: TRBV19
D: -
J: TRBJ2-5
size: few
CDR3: ASSYQETQY

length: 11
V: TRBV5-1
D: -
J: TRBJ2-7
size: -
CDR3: ASSLIGEAEQY

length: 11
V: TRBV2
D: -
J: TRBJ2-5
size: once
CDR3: ASSYTKRETQY

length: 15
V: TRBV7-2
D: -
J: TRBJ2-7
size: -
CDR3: ASSLASGTPRSYEQY

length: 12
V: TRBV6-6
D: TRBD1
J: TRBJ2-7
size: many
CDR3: ASSSGQGASEQY

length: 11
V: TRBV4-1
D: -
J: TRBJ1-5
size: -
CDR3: ASSQVPGQPQH

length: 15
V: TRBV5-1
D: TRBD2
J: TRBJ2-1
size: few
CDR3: ASSLRTSGGLYNEQF

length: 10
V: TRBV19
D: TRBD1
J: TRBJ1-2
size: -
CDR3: ASSFRQGGYT

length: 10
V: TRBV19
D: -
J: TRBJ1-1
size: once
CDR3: ASSAQDVGAF

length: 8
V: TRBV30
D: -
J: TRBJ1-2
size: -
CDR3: AWNRGGYT

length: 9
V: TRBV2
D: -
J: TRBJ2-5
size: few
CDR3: ASSTEETQY

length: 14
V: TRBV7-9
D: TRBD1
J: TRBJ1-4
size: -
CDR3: ASTLQGGLVSEKLF

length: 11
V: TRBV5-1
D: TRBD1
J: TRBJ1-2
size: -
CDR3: ASSSPGQGGYT

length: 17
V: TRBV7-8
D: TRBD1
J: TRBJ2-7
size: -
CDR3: ASSSYPLTGGAMGYEQY

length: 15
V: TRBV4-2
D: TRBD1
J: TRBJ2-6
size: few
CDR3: ASSRGTGSSGANVLT

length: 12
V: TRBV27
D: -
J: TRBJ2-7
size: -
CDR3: ASSLKGPDYEQY

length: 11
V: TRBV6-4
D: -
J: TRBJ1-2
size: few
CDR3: ASSEGEGDGYT

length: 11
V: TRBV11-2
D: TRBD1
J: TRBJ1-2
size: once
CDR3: ASSPGQDYGYT

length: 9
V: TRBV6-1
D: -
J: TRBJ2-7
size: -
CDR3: ASSSQGPGY

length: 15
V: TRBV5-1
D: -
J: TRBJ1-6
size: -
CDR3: ASSFTPPSGSNSPLH

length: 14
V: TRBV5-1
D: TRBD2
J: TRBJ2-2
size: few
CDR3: ASSPGLAGITGELF

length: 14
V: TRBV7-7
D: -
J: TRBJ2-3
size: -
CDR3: ASSLGGSRGTDTQY

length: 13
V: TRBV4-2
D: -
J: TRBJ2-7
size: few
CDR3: ASSQGLQGPYEQY

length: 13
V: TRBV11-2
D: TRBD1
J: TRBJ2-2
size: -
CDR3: ASSQPGQGSGELF

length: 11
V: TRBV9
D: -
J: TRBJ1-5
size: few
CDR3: ASSVGGGQPQH

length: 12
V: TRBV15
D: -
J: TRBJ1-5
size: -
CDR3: AIGTSRANQPQH

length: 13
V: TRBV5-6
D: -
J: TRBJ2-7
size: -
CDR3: ASSLAADRSYEQY

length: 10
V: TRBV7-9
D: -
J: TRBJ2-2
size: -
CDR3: ASSHGTGELF

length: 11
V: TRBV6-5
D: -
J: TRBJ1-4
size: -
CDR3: ASRDIRDQKLF

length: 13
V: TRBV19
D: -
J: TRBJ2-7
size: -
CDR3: ASSEPGQLTYEQY

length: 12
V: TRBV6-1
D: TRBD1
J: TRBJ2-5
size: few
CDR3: ASRRDSQKETQY

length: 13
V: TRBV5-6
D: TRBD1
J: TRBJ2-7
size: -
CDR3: ASSPGTGGSYEQY

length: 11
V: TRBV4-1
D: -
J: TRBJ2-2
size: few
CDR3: ASSQYLGGELF

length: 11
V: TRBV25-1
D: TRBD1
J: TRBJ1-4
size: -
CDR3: ASSEGAFEKLF

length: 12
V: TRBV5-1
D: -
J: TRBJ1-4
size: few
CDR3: ASSPGTPDEKLF

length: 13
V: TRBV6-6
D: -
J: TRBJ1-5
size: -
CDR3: ATAPGRGPNQPQH

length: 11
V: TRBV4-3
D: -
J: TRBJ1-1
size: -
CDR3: ASSQEAETEAF

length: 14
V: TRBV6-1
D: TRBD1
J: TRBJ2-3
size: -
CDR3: ASSDATGGLADTQY

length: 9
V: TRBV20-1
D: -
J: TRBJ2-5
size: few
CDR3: SARVELTQY

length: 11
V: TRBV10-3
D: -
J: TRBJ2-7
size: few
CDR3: AITGLQGGEQC

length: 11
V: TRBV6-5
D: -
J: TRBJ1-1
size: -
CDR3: ASKAGVGTEAF

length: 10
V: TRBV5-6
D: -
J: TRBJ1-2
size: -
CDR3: ASSRRKDGYT

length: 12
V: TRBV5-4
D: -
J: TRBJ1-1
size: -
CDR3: ASSSLSGLTEAF

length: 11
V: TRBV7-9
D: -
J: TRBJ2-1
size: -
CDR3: ASSPTPGMEQF

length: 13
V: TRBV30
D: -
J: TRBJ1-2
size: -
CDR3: AWSVRAWGDYGYT

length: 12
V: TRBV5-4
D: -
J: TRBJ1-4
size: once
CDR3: ASSPMGGQEKLF

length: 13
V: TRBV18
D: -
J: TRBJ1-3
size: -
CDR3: ASSGSGTRGDTIY

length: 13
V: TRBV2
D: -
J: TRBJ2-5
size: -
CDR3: ASSKQGPNKETQY

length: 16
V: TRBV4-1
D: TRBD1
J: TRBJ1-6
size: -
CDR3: ASSQDKVWGRGPSPLH